Sequencing of this T cell receptor (beta chain) was carried out in a study of human T cells and chemical hapten exposure. About the study: Application of 0.01% DPC to the upper back was done by patch test, with a reading at 6 days. Findings of the study overall: As the donors had alopecia, their immune response may differ from healthy people's.

Sample time point: pre-sensitization, week 0. Treatment defined: therapeutic diphenylcyclopropenone sensitization with weekly scalp DPC. MiXCR, run by TCRdb on the RACE reads, gives a single entry per CDR3 protein. The sample has under 95,000 distinct CDR3 sequences, 7.5% to 9.5% seen once. This clonotype was found a few times. Its antigen is unknown. This CDR3 region has 15 residues. J was trimmed by 3 bases and V by 10 bases; bases with no gene match: 11. The germline V gene has CDR1 ENHRY and CDR2 SYGVKD. The TCR sequence derives from a man aged 35 to 55 with alopecia areata. Some clones in this sample may be carry-over from other donors' samples. The chain has TRBV10-3 and TRBJ1-5; 8 bases are shared with TRBD1. This material consisted of whole blood, taken in connection with sensitization to the hapten diphenylcyclopropenone (DPC). For the CDR3, the DNA is TGTGCCACCGGGGGGACAGGAGGTCCCAATCAGCCCCAGCATTTT. Translating it yields CATGGTGGPNQPQHF.